This section outlines one T cell receptor beta chain sequence together with its context. No antigen is known for it. Clones were sequenced by immunoSEQ multiplex PCR, and TCRdb holds only the in-frame ones, with some missing. Found here are about 70,000 clones, more than 80% of them singletons; the top ten hold about 8.2%. The data were taken from a study of OX40 agonist ivuxolimab in advanced cancers. Background on the study: Dose-escalation patients were diagnosed with hepatocellular carcinoma, melanoma, renal cell cancer or head and neck cancer. Averaging 60 years in age, with a range of about 20 to 90, the cohort was around 83% male.

Overall study findings and caveats: Clones of CD4+ and CD8+ blood T cells grew by week 6 at doses of 0.1 to 3.0 mg/kg. Expanded clones belonging to CD8+ T cells outnumbered, on average, those of CD4+.

CDR3 length equals 13 residues. With 10 bases removed from V and 4 bases from J, the gap between germline ends came to 13 bases. Germline V gives CDR1 LNHDA, CDR2 SQIVND (reference sequence). This material consisted of CD4+ or CD8+ T cells sorted from blood, taken in a trial of the OX40 agonist ivuxolimab. The chain carries TRBV19 and TRBJ1-4; perhaps TRBD1 as D (6 bases). This TCR was recovered from an adult with an advanced solid tumor such as melanoma, head and neck, liver or kidney cancer. The CDR3 DNA follows: TGTGCCACCGAGGGGGAGGATAATGAAAAACTGTTTTTT. Protein product: CATEGEDNEKLFF.